Below are 9 T cell receptor beta chains sequenced from a single sample in a study of OX40 agonist ivuxolimab in advanced cancers. TCRdb's copy holds only in-frame clones and misses some; the assay was immunoSEQ multiplex PCR. In the table there are 30,000 to 45,000 clones, roughly 69% of which are singletons. The sequenced sample was CD4+ or CD8+ T cells sorted from blood, obtained in a trial of the OX40 agonist ivuxolimab. The source is an adult with an advanced solid tumor such as melanoma, head and neck, liver or kidney cancer.

This clone was found once. The chain combines TRBV6-6 with TRBJ2-7, with a weak D call TRBD2 (5 bases). V was pared by 8 bases and J by 9 bases, with 17 bases between. Germline V gene data show CDR1 as MNHNY and CDR2 as SVGAGI (reference sequence). This CDR3 comprises 12 residues. The CDR3 region has the DNA TGTGCCAGCGGTATTAACGGGGTATGGCAGTACGTC. Protein: CASGINGVWQYV.

The rearrangement joins TRBV7-7 to TRBJ2-2; 7 bases line up with TRBD2. The length of the CDR3 is 17 residues. Germline V lookup: CDR1 SSHAT, CDR2 FNYEAQ (reference sequence). The junction had 8 bases not matched to a gene; V was cut back by 2 bases and J by 2 bases. In nucleotides, the CDR3 is TGTGCCAGCAGCTTAACTGACGGCGGGGGAAACACCGGGGAGCTGTTTTTT. Its protein product is CASSLTDGGGNTGELFF.

This clone was counted only a few times. The rearrangement joins TRBV6-1 to TRBJ1-2; 7 bases line up with TRBD1. The CDR3 is 13 amino acids. CDR1 and CDR2 from the germline V gene are MNHNS and SASEGT. V lost 3 bases to trimming and J lost 5 bases; unmatched junction nucleotides: 3. The CDR3 is CASSETGWYGYTF. The CDR3 coding sequence is TGTGCCAGCAGTGAGACAGGGTGGTATGGCTACACCTTC.

This chain links TRBV10-3 with TRBJ2-2; 9 bases match TRBD1. This CDR3 is 16 amino acids long. The V gene's germline CDR1 is ENHRY and CDR2 SYGVKD. The V gene end was trimmed by 10 bases and the J gene end by 0 bases; junction bases not matched to a gene: 9. The CDR3 DNA is TGTGCCAAGTCGACAGGGGGGATGACGAACACCGGGGAGCTGTTTTTT. This translates into CAKSTGGMTNTGELFF.

This clone was found a few times. The chain combines TRBV18 with TRBJ1-6, with D tentatively TRBD1 (6 bases). Germline-derived CDR1 and CDR2 are KGHSH and LQKENI. V was clipped by 2 bases and J by 10 bases, with 12 bases between them. The CDR3 has 14 amino acids. The DNA for the CDR3 is TGTGCCAGCTCACCAAGGGGGGCCGGGTCACCCCTCCACTTT. Protein: CASSPRGAGSPLHF.

V usage is TRBV7-9 and J usage is TRBJ2-7, with D possibly matching TRBD2 (5 bases). V was trimmed by 4 bases and J by 0 bases, leaving 13 bases between them. Germline V CDR1 and CDR2: SEHNR, FQNEAQ (reference sequence). The CDR3 spans 15 residues. CDR3 amino acids: CASSSGSGSSYEQYF. Here the CDR3 DNA reads TGTGCCAGCAGCTCCGGCTCGGGGAGCTCCTACGAGCAGTACTTC.

This clone has only a few counts. V is TRBV11-2 and J is TRBJ2-5; 11 bases agree with TRBD2. Germline loops: CDR1 SGHAT, CDR2 FQNNGV. V trimming: 2 bases; J trimming: 3 bases; junction bases outside the gene matches: 11. The CDR3 runs to 18 residues. CDR3 nucleotide sequence: TGTGCCAGCAGCTTAAGAGTGAGGGTTAGCGGGGGGGAAGAGACCCAGTACTTC. Encoded protein: CASSLRVRVSGGEETQYF.

The chain combines TRBV5-1 with TRBJ1-3; D unclear. Germline values: CDR1 SGHRS, CDR2 YFSETQ. The CDR3 is made up of 16 amino acids. V was trimmed by 3 bases and J by 4 bases, leaving 17 bases between them. The CDR3 nucleotides are TGCGCCAGCAGCTCCGGAGCGGCCGGTATGGGAAACACCATATATTTT. Amino acids: CASSSGAAGMGNTIYF.

The genes are TRBV11-2 and TRBJ1-2, with D possibly matching TRBD1 (6 bases). V gave up 0 bases and J gave up 4 bases, with 15 bases separating them. Germline V lookup: CDR1 SGHAT, CDR2 FQNNGV. The CDR3 spans 16 residues. The CDR3 protein is CASSLEWGTRSYGYTF. The CDR3 bases are TGTGCCAGCAGCTTAGAGTGGGGGACAAGATCCTATGGCTACACCTTC.